The 3 T cell receptor beta chains listed next were all sequenced from one sample in a study of tumor-infiltrating lymphocytes in primary liver carcinoma. A primer matching the constant region was used to make TCR beta cDNA from 450 to 500 ng of total RNA. Libraries of TCR beta came from three nested multiplex PCR rounds with slightly modified ARM-PCR. The study ran its first two PCR rounds for approximately 10 cycles each, using TRBV1-TRBV30 forward primers and a C-beta reverse primer. TCRdb ran MiXCR on the multiplex PCR reads and lists one entry per CDR3 protein. The sample shows some 87,000 distinct CDR3 sequences, about 73% of them seen only once. Extraction of RNA together with DNA used roughly 20-32 mg of unsorted bulk tissue. Input material: tumor-adjacent normal liver tissue. These receptors were obtained from a man aged 40-50 years with primary liver carcinoma and hepatitis B virus infection.

This clonotype appeared a single time. It may be a read error: a sequence one base away is much more abundant. The V call is TRBV6-7, the J call TRBJ2-5, with TRBD2 matching over 10 bases. TRBV6-7 is an ORF; its function is uncertain. The V segment lost 7 bases and the J segment 0 bases; nucleotides outside the gene matches: 14. The CDR3 is made up of 18 amino acids. CDR3 protein: CASIRFGLAAWYQETQYF. CDR3 nucleotides: TGTGCCAGCATCCGATTTGGACTAGCGGCCTGGTACCAAGAGACCCAGTACTTC.

The chain couples TRBV6-1 to TRBJ1-3; D not certain. Germline CDR1 reads MNHNS; CDR2 reads SASEGT. Trimming cost V 1 base and J 2 bases, with 3 bases left between them. This CDR3 contains 13 residues. CDR3: CASSEDPGNTIYF. The CDR3 DNA follows: TGTGCCAGCAGTGAAGACCCTGGAAACACCATATATTTT.

The V gene is TRBV2, the J gene TRBJ2-5, with D maybe TRBD2 (5 bases). The CDR3 spans 17 residues. The germline V gene encodes CDR1 SNHLY and CDR2 FYNNEI. V lost 2 bases and J 5 bases, leaving 21 bases between the germline ends. CDR3 region: CASSETSRASFLETQYF. In DNA, the CDR3 is TGTGCCAGCAGTGAAACAAGTCGGGCTAGCTTCTTGGAGACCCAGTACTTC.